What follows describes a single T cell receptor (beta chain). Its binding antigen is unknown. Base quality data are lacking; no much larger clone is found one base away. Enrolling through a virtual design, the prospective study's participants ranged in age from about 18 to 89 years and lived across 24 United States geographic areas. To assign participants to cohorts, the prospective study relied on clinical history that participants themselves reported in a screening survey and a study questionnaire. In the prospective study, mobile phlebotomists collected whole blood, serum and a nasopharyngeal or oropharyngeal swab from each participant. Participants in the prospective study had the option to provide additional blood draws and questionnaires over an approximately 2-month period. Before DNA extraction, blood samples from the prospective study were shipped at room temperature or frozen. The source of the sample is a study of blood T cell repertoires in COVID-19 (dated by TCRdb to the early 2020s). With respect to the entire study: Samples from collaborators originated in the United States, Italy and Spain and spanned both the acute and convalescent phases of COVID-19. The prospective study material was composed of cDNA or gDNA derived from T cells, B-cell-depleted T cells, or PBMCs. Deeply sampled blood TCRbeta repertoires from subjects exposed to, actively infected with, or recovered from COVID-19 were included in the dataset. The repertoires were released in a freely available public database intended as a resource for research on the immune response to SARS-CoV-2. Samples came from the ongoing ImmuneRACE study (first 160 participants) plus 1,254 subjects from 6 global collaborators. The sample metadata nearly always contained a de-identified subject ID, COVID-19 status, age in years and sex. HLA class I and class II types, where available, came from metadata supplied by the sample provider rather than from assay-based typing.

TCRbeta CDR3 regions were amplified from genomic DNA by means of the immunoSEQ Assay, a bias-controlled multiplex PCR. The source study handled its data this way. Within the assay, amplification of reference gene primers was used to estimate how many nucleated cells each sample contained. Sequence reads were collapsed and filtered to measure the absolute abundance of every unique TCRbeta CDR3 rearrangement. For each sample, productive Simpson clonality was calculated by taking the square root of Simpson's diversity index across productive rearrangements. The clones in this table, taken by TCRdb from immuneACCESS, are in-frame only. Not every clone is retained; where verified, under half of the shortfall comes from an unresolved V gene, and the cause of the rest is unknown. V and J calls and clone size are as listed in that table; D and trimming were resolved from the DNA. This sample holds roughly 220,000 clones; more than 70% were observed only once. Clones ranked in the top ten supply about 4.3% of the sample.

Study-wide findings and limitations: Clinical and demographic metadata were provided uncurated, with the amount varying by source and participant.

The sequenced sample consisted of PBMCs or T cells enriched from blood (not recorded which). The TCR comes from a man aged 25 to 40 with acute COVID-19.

The CDR3 reads as follows: CASSPQGPGNTIYF. The DNA is TGTGCCAGCAGCCCTCAGGGCCCTGGAAACACCATATATTTT. Rearrangement joined TRBV18 to TRBJ1-3, and perhaps TRBD1 as D gene, on 5 matching bases. The CDR3 spans 14 residues, from the cysteine through the phenylalanine. CDR3 DNA only is kept here, 42 bases in frame from base 1. Trimming takes 8 bases from V and 2 bases from J, and the germline ends sit 13 bases apart. The germline V gene gives CDR1 as KGHSH and CDR2 as LQKENI.